The TCR beta chain under discussion was sequenced for a study of T cell repertoires in cytomegalovirus infection. As for the study in general: Indications came from public TCR beta signatures; they pointed to CMV infection and to a matching HLA type.

Germline V CDR1 and CDR2: MDHEN, SYDVKM. There are 14 residues in the CDR3. Deletions cut 5 bases from V and 0 bases from J, with 10 bases between. A few counts support this clonotype. Its specificity is unknown. TCRdb re-derived calls from the reads in MiXCR, one entry per CDR3 protein. This sample yields more than 150,000 distinct CDR3 sequences, of which 23% are seen a single time; around 9.9% belongs to the top ten. The study, taken as a whole, reports: The study found HLA-C-restricted CMV-specific TCR beta clonotypes dominating the ex vivo response. Totalled public TCR beta family frequency picked out people who carried CMV plus the relevant HLA.

Sequencing used PBMCs. The receptor was derived from a human donor in good health (CMV status not recorded). Some clones in this sample may be carry-over from other donors' samples. The chain couples TRBV28 to TRBJ1-1, with no clear D. CDR3 in amino acids: CASSNPLLNTEAFF. CDR3 nucleotides: TGTGCCAGCAGTAACCCCCTTTTGAACACTGAAGCTTTCTTT.